This T cell receptor (beta chain) was retrieved from a study of CD8 T cells in ankylosing spondylitis (dated by TCRdb to 2016 to 2017). For the wider study: The study set out to find disease-linked TCR variants by profiling T cell receptor beta repertoires in ankylosing spondylitis patients and healthy donors. The full study cohort was made up of about two dozen ankylosing spondylitis patients and about a hundred healthy donors. Peripheral blood was sampled, and synovial fluid was additionally collected from ankylosing spondylitis patients.

In this sample, this clonotype turned up once. Its antigen specificity is not known. No base quality values were provided; no much bigger clone lies one nucleotide off. Evidence from a single read is weak. For CDR1 and CDR2, the germline V gene lists MNHEY and SVGEGT. Inclusive of the bounding cysteine and phenylalanine, the CDR3 is 15 residues long. The only DNA kept is the CDR3, 45 bases in frame from the first base. At the junction V is shortened by 6 bases and J by 4 bases; bases outside the gene matches: 9. Paper-wide results and their limitations: Some motif variants had previously been reported in the synovial fluid and blood of reactive arthritis patients, which suggests shared mechanisms of disease initiation. The disease-linked clones were reported to be significantly enriched in matched synovial fluid samples from ankylosing spondylitis patients. A TCR beta motif made up of several highly homologous amino acid variants appeared to be characteristic of blood from ankylosing spondylitis patients. In peripheral blood, the disease-linked clones were found at relatively low frequencies and had a CD8+ phenotype.

This sample was sequenced with an Illumina HiSeq 2500. TCR beta libraries were prepared by quantitative 5'-RACE with molecular barcodes. The paper's data handling went like this. Disease-linked TCR variants were identified with a new computational method built on a probabilistic model of VDJ rearrangement. TCRdb ran its own pipeline on the public reads, namely fastp trimming at Q25 and MiXCR clone calling, and kept in-frame beta chains. Each CDR3 protein gets just one entry, which takes the most common genes and DNA from the rows behind it. The V and J calls and clone size are TCRdb's, not the authors'. This sample holds around 480,000 distinct CDR3 sequences; about a sixth were observed only once. Of the sample, approximately 1% falls within the top ten clones.

The receptor comes from a male donor with ankylosing spondylitis. The sequence joins TRBV6-2 or TRBV6-3 to TRBJ2-7; TRBD1 lines up with 10 middle nucleotides. Sequences were obtained from blood, either unsorted or a sorted T cell fraction (not recorded which). The CDR3 sequence is CASSTGDRGVYEQYF. The DNA sequence follows: TGTGCCAGCAGCACCGGGGACAGGGGTGTATACGAGCAGTACTTC.